This T cell receptor (beta chain) was identified during a study of blood T cell repertoires in COVID-19 (TCRdb year 2020). With regard to the full study: Samples covering the acute and convalescent phases of COVID-19 were provided by collaborators in the United States, Italy and Spain. The material from the prospective study consisted of cDNA or gDNA derived from T cells, B-cell-depleted T cells, or PBMCs. Subjects who had been exposed to COVID-19, were actively infected with it, or had recovered from it provided the deeply sampled blood TCRbeta repertoires that made up the dataset. The repertoires were released in a freely available public database intended as a resource for research on the immune response to SARS-CoV-2. Samples came from the ongoing ImmuneRACE study (first 160 participants) plus 1,254 subjects from 6 global collaborators. Nearly every sample came with metadata listing a de-identified subject ID, COVID-19 status, age in years and sex. Where available, HLA class I and class II types were obtained from metadata supplied by the sample provider rather than from assay-based typing. What the authors observed across the whole study: How much clinical and demographic metadata was included differed by source and by participant, and the metadata was provided uncurated.

Per the germline V gene (reference sequence), MNHEY is the CDR1 and SMNVEV is the CDR2. Relative to germline, V is 3 bases shorter and J is 7 bases shorter, with 22 bases between their ends. The CDR3 holds 17 amino acids from the cysteine to the phenylalanine. Just CDR3 DNA is preserved here, 51 bases in frame from base 1. The immunoSEQ Assay, a bias-controlled multiplex PCR, was used to amplify TCRbeta CDR3 regions from genomic DNA. In the source study's methods: The number of nucleated cells in each sample was estimated by amplification of reference gene primers within the assay. To quantify the absolute abundance of each unique TCRbeta CDR3 rearrangement, sequence reads were collapsed and filtered. For each sample, productive Simpson clonality was calculated as the square root of Simpson's diversity index over productive rearrangements. TCRdb carries this immuneACCESS record with in-frame sequences only. Its versions omit some clonotypes, under half of them owing to an unresolved V gene in the studies checked, with the rest unexplained. V and J calls and clone size are given by that table; D and trimming were obtained from the DNA. In all, the sample holds 90,000 to 120,000 clones, and roughly 84% of those were seen once. In total, the top ten clones hold 2.1% of the sample.

For this clone: The antigen it recognizes is unknown. Base qualities are missing; no much larger clone stands one base away.

The collaborating institutions used their own protocols to collect whole blood in K2EDTA tubes. For TCRbeta analysis, collaborators shipped samples as frozen whole blood, isolated PBMCs, or DNA extracted from either of those sample types. The source is a human donor in a cohort sampled during active COVID-19. The receptor chain draws on TRBV27 and TRBJ1-5; TRBD1 might be the D gene, on 5 matching bases. Sequenced sample: peripheral blood. The CDR3 region: CASSFTTQGGAVQPQHF. The DNA is as follows: TGTGCCAGCAGTTTTACAACCCAGGGAGGTGCAGTGCAGCCCCAGCATTTT.